This T cell receptor (beta chain) was retrieved from a study of T cells in Graves' hyperthyroidism and ophthalmopathy (dated by TCRdb to the late 2010s). In the study overall: Peripheral blood was collected at initial diagnosis, before any treatment. A discovery cohort of about a hundred patients, about 43 with Graves' ophthalmopathy and approximately 60 with stable Graves' hyperthyroidism, was used to find distinguishing TCR V-J signatures. Thyroid tissue and blood T-cell repertoires from about six Graves' hyperthyroidism patients were also compared in the study. Prospective prediction of ophthalmopathy was tested in an independent validation cohort of fewer than 20 hyperthyroidism patients and 17 patients who later progressed to ophthalmopathy. The paper reports TCR Vbeta CDR3 sequencing of roughly 140 peripheral blood samples: some 41 ophthalmopathy, some 80 hyperthyroidism and 17 progressor patients. After blood sampling, hyperthyroidism patients were treated with methimazole at a starting dose of 30 mg daily, and ophthalmopathy patients were treated with high-dose intravenous methylprednisolone. The 100 discovery patients were randomly split 7:3 into training and test sets. Study-wide findings and limitations: Most expanded thyroid clonotypes (frequency above 0.001) were also detected in blood, a finding suggesting that blood repertoires may reflect thyroid immune responses. During validation, the model predicted progression to ophthalmopathy a median of around six months ahead of onset, with 70.59% sensitivity and 72% to 85% specificity. Ophthalmopathy was separated from stable hyperthyroidism by a 13 V-J signature model, with approximately 89% sensitivity and around 81% specificity obtained in cross-validation and 80%/75% obtained in testing. No statistical method was used to fix the sample size in advance, and group allocation was not hidden from the investigators.

Moderately to severely active disease, a Clinical Activity Score of at least 3, a NOSPECS grade of at least 4, and a duration under 3 months were present in ophthalmopathy patients. The study excluded patients with uncontrolled infections, other autoimmune diseases, pregnancy or lactation. Diagnoses were established on the basis of clinical symptoms, serum thyroxine and TRAb, thyroid ultrasound, and orbital computed tomography. PBMCs were isolated from 10 ml of fresh peripheral blood by Ficoll-Paque density gradient centrifugation. Trizol reagent was used to extract total RNA, and RNA quality was then checked on an Agilent 2100 Bioanalyzer. The TCR beta CDR3 regions were amplified from the RNA transcripts. For the first round of RT-PCR on the TCR CDR3, the HTBI primer set was used together with the Qiagen OneStep RT-PCR kit. Libraries were constructed in a second round of multiplex PCR, after which size selection and purification were carried out. The libraries were sequenced on an Illumina HiSeq2000 using paired-end 100 bp reads. In the original analysis: SOAPnuke was used to process the raw data, removing reads that contained adapters or uncalled bases, had a mean Phred below 15, or lacked an exact match to the constant primer or identifier. COPE v1.2.5 was used to merge the high-quality paired reads, and each unique nucleotide sequence was defined as a clonotype. MiTCR v1.1 was used to align clonotypes to the IMGT TRBV, TRBD and TRBJ reference segments. The analysis was restricted to V-J combinations with a frequency above 0.0001, which together covered over 99% of the repertoires. The TCS score was defined as F50 (clonal expansion) divided by E x V (chaos), with BLOSUM62-based TCRdist calculated between CDR3 peptides within each V-J. Welch's t-statistics and random forest reduced 514 V-J features to 13, which were used in a naive Bayes classifier (R e1071). Thyroid-blood repertoire similarity was quantified with the Morisita-Horn index. TCRdb trimmed public reads at Q25 via fastp, called clones via MiXCR and kept in-frame beta chains. Each CDR3 protein gets just one entry, which takes the most common genes and DNA from the rows behind it. Here the V and J calls rest on TCRdb's processing, not on the authors' analysis. A total of 600,000 to 700,000 distinct CDR3 sequences appear in this sample, roughly 14% of them only once. The top ten clones comprise roughly 4.5% of the sample.

V is cut by 0 bases and J by 3 bases, and the space between the germline ends is 9 bases. The germline V gene (reference sequence) provides CDR1 DFQATT and CDR2 SNEGSKA. There are 14 amino acids in the CDR3, from cysteine to phenylalanine inclusive. Only the CDR3 DNA is retained, 42 bases long and in frame from the first base. This clonotype showed up many times. There is no known antigen for this receptor. No per-base quality is available; no much larger clone lies one base away. Source material: blood. This clonotype was sampled from a woman aged 40 to 49 with Graves' ophthalmopathy. The chain couples TRBV20-1 to TRBJ1-5; tentative D gene TRBD1, with 5 bases matching. The CDR3 in this case is CSAREQDDNQPQHF. The bases read TGCAGTGCTAGAGAACAGGACGACAATCAGCCCCAGCATTTT.